This record looks at one T cell receptor (beta chain) sequence and its context. Method: immunoSEQ multiplex PCR; TCRdb's copy keeps in-frame clones and lacks some. The sample consists of 45,000 to 70,000 clones, over 80% of them appearing once. This specimen belongs to a study of T cell changes during pregnancy in multiple sclerosis. Trimming pared 5 bases from V and 4 bases from J, leaving 14 bases between. The germline V gene has CDR1 LNHDA and CDR2 SQIVND (reference sequence). The CDR3 sequence is 14 residues long. This specimen was CD4+ T cells from peripheral blood mononuclear cells, taken after pregnancy. The V gene is TRBV19, the J gene TRBJ1-1; D is possibly TRBD1 (6 bases). The clonotype was recovered from a female donor in good health, enrolled as a control in a pregnancy study. Written as DNA, the CDR3 is TGTGCCAGTAGTTTGGGGGGCGGGAGCACTGAAGCTTTCTTT. It yields the protein CASSLGGGSTEAFF.